The clone carrying this T cell receptor beta chain was observed a handful of times. Antigen unknown. The isolated RNA, all of it, was reverse transcribed, so expressed TCRB transcripts were what got sequenced. Sequencing used immunoSEQ multiplex PCR; TCRdb keeps in-frame clones, though not all of them. Here the sample spans about 360,000 clones, around an eighth being singletons. The data were taken from a study of beta chain features in type 1 diabetes. Findings of the study overall: There was a moderate but significant shortening of TCRB CDR3s in all four CD4+ subsets of Type 1 diabetes patients.

The sequence came from a man in his late teens or twenties in good health. The sample was naive CD4+ T cells from blood.

CDR3 bases: TGTGCCAGCAGCCCAATTGACAGGGACGAGACCCAGTACTTC. Translating gives CASSPIDRDETQYF. The genes are TRBV5-4 and TRBJ2-5, with TRBD1 identical over 7 bases. V lost 4 bases and J lost 5; bases outside the gene matches: 8. The CDR3 totals 14 residues. CDR1 is SGHNT, CDR2 YYREEE, per germline (reference sequence).